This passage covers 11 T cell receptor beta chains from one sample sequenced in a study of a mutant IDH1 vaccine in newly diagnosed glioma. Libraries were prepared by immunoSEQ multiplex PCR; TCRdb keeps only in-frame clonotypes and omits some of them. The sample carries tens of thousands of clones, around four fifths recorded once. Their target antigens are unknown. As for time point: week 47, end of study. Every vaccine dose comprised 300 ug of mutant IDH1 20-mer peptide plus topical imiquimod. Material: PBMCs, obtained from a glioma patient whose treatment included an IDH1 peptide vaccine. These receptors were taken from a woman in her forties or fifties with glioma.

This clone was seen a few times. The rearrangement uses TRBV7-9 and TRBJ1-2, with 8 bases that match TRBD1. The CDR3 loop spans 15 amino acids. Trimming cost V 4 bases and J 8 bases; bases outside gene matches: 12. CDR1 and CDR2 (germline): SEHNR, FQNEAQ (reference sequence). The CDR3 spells CASSSDGQGLRGYTF. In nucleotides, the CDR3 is TGTGCCAGCAGCTCCGACGGACAGGGCTTACGAGGCTACACCTTC.

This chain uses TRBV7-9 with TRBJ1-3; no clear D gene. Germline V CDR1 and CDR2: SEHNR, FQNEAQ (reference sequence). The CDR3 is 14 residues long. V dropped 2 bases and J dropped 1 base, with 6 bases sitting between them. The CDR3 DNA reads TGTGCCAGCAGCTTACTCGGGTCTGGAAACACCATATATTTT. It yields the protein CASSLLGSGNTIYF.

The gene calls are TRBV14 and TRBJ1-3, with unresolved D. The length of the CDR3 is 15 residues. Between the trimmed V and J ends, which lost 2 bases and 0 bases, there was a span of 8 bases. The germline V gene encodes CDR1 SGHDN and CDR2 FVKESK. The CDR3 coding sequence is TGTGCCAGCAGCCAAACTTACAGCTCTGGAAACACCATATATTTT. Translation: CASSQTYSSGNTIYF.

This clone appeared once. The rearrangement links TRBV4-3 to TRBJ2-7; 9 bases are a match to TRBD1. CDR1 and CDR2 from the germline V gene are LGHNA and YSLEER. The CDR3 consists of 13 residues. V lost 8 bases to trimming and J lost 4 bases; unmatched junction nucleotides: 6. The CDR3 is CASARDREYEQYF. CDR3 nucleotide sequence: TGCGCCAGCGCTCGGGACAGGGAATACGAGCAGTACTTC.

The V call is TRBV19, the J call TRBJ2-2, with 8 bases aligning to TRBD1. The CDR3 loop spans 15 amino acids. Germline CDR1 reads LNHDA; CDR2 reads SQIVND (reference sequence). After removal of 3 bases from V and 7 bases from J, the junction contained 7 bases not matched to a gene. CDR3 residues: CASSMGTGSYGELFF. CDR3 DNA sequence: TGTGCCAGTAGTATGGGGACAGGATCTTACGGGGAGCTGTTTTTT.

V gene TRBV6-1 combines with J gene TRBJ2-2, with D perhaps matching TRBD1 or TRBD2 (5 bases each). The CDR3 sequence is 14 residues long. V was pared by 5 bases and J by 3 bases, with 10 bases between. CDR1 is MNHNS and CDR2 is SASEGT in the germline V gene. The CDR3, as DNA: TGTGCCAGCAGTTGGGACCGGGACACCGGGGAGCTGTTTTTT. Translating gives CASSWDRDTGELFF.

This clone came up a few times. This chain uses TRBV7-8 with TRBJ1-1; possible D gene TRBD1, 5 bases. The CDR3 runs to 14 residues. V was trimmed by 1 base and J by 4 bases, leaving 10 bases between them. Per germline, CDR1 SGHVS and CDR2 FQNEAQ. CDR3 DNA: TGTGCCAGCAGCTTAGAAGGGACGTCCACTGAAGCTTTCTTT. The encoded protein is CASSLEGTSTEAFF.

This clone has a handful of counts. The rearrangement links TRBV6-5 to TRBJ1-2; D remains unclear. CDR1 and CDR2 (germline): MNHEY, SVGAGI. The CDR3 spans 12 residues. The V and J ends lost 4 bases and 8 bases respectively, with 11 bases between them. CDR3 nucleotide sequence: TGTGCCAGCAGTTTCGGAGGCAACGGCTACACCTTC. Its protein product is CASSFGGNGYTF.

CDR3 protein: CASSQVALFTGELFF. The CDR3 region has the DNA TGTGCCAGCAGCCAAGTTGCACTCTTCACCGGGGAGCTGTTTTTT. The rearrangement links TRBV4-2 to TRBJ2-2; unclear D gene. Germline CDR1 LGHNA, CDR2 YNFKEQ. The length of the CDR3 is 15 residues. Trimming removed 1 base at V and 4 bases at J, with 10 bases between.

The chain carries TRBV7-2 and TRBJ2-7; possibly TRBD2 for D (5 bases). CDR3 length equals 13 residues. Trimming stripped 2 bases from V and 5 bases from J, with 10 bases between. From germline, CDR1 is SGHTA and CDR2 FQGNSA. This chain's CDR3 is CASSLFIGDEQYF. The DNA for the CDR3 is TGTGCCAGCAGCTTATTCATCGGGGACGAGCAGTACTTC.

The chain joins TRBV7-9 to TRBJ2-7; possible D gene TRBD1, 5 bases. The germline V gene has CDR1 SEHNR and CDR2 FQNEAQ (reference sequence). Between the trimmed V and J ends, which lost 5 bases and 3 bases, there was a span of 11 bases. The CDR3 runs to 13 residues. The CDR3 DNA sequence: TGTGCCAGCAGCCTAGGGGCTCTCTACGAGCAGTACTTC. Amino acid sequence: CASSLGALYEQYF.